These 24 T cell receptor beta chains were all obtained from the same sample, sequenced in a study of blood T cell repertoires in COVID-19. Sequenced by immunoSEQ multiplex PCR; TCRdb stores in-frame clones only, minus some. The sample consists of under 100,000 clones, over 75% of them appearing once. The material sequenced was peripheral blood. These TCRs come from a man older than 75 with active or convalescent COVID-19.

On this clone itself: Other DNA sequences in this sample translate to the same CDR3. The V call is TRBV18, the J call TRBJ1-1; TRBD1 might be the D (5 bases). V was cut by 3 bases and J by 7 bases, with 9 bases left in between. The CDR3 loop spans 12 amino acids. The germline gives CDR1 KGHSH, CDR2 LQKENI. The CDR3 protein is CASSPSGGEAFF. The CDR3 DNA is TGTGCCAGCTCACCCTCGGGGGGTGAAGCTTTCTTT.

The V gene is TRBV6-5, the J gene TRBJ1-5; maybe TRBD1 (5 bases). Germline assignment: CDR1 MNHEY and CDR2 SVGAGI. This CDR3 has 14 residues. V gave up 7 bases and J gave up 11 bases, with 21 bases separating them. The CDR3 loop reads CASTAGSWQESQHF. In DNA, the CDR3 is TGTGCCAGCACCGCAGGGTCTTGGCAAGAATCCCAGCATTTT.

The genes are TRBV7-9 and TRBJ1-2; TRBD1 aligns across 8 bases. This CDR3 spans 14 amino acids. The trim removed 5 bases at V and 5 bases at J, leaving 7 bases unmatched. Germline CDR1 reads SEHNR; CDR2 reads FQNEAQ (reference sequence). CDR3 in amino acids: CASSKDRVQYGYTF. The DNA for the CDR3 is TGTGCCAGCAGCAAGGACAGGGTTCAGTATGGCTACACCTTC.

This chain connects TRBV11-3 to TRBJ2-1; 10 bases are shared with TRBD2. V lost 6 bases, J lost 6 bases, and 11 bases stayed unmatched. The germline V gene has CDR1 SGHNT and CDR2 YENEEA. The CDR3 consists of 16 residues. CDR3: CASSFGVLAGVNEQFF. The CDR3 DNA follows: TGTGCCAGCAGTTTCGGGGTTCTAGCGGGGGTCAATGAGCAGTTCTTC.

J is TRBJ2-1 and V is TRBV9; 8 bases fit TRBD2. The germline gives CDR1 SGDLS, CDR2 YYNGEE. CDR3 length: 15 amino acids. Trimming removed 4 bases from V and 0 bases from J; junction bases left unmatched: 3. The CDR3 loop is CASSLRGGSYNEQFF. The DNA for the CDR3 is TGTGCCAGCAGCCTCCGGGGGGGCTCCTACAATGAGCAGTTCTTC.

The V gene is TRBV6-5, the J gene TRBJ2-3; 8 bases are a match to TRBD2. The CDR3 sequence is 12 residues long. J lost 5 bases, V lost 5 bases, and 0 bases had no gene match. The germline gives CDR1 MNHEY, CDR2 SVGAGI. The CDR3 DNA reads TGTGCCAGCAGTCGGGGGGGAGATACGCAGTATTTT. Amino acid sequence: CASSRGGDTQYF.

DNA for the CDR3: TGTGCCAGCAGCCAAGGGGGTATGAGGGTAGAGACCCAGTACTTC. Its translation is CASSQGGMRVETQYF. V gene TRBV14 combines with J gene TRBJ2-5, with a possible D match to TRBD2 (5 bases). CDR3 length: 15 amino acids. Germline lookup yields CDR1 SGHDN and CDR2 FVKESK. Deletions cut 1 base from V and 4 bases from J, with 13 bases between. Full variable domain (outside the CDR3, taken from reference TRBV14 and TRBJ2-5): EAGVTQFPSHSVIEKGQTVTLRCDPISGHDNLYWYRRVMGKEIKFLLHFVKESKQDESGMPNNRFLAERTGGTYSTLKVQPAELEDSGVYFCASSQGGMRVETQYFGPGTRLLVL.

V gene TRBV18 combines with J gene TRBJ2-1, with D possibly matching TRBD2 (5 bases). Trimming removed 4 bases from V and 0 bases from J, with 10 bases in between. The germline V gene encodes CDR1 KGHSH and CDR2 LQKENI. CDR3 size: 15 residues. The CDR3 DNA sequence: TGTGCCAGCTCACAAGGTCGGGACTCCTACAATGAGCAGTTCTTC. Its translation: CASSQGRDSYNEQFF.

The CDR3 reads CASSNPDSYNEKLFF. CDR3 nucleotides: TGTGCCAGCAGCAATCCGGACAGCTATAATGAAAAACTGTTTTTT. This chain links TRBV9 with TRBJ1-4; maybe TRBD1 (6 bases). The V gene lost 4 bases and the J gene lost 4 bases, with 14 bases spanning the gap. The germline V gene has CDR1 SGDLS and CDR2 YYNGEE. The CDR3 loop spans 15 amino acids.

This chain joins TRBV2 and TRBJ1-5; no clear D gene. The V gene's germline CDR1 is SNHLY and CDR2 FYNNEI. The CDR3 sequence is 12 residues long. Trimming took off 2 bases at V and 7 bases at J, with 6 bases between the two ends. CDR3 amino acids: CASSERGQPQHF. The CDR3 DNA follows: TGTGCCAGCAGTGAACGGGGACAGCCCCAGCATTTT.

The chain recombines TRBV19 with TRBJ1-5; D is unresolved. Between the trimmed V and J ends, which lost 5 bases and 5 bases, there was a span of 7 bases. Germline values: CDR1 LNHDA, CDR2 SQIVND (reference sequence). This CDR3 has 12 residues. Written as DNA, the CDR3 is TGTGCCAGTAGTCCCCGGGATCAGCCCCAGCATTTT. Amino acids: CASSPRDQPQHF.

The chain has TRBV19 and TRBJ1-4, with 7 bases that match TRBD1. Germline trimming cut 2 bases from V and 12 bases from J; bases unmatched to any gene: 15. The CDR3 is made up of 16 amino acids. The germline CDR1 and CDR2 sequences are LNHDA and SQIVND (reference sequence). The CDR3 loop reads CASSIITGDLSWELFF. CDR3 bases: TGTGCCAGTAGTATAATTACAGGGGACCTATCTTGGGAACTGTTTTTT.

This rearrangement joins TRBV9 to TRBJ1-4; D is unresolved. CDR3 length: 13 amino acids. Per germline, CDR1 SGDLS and CDR2 YYNGEE. V dropped 0 bases and J dropped 5 bases, with 5 bases sitting between them. This CDR3 is CASSVGRNEKLFF. The CDR3 region has the DNA TGTGCCAGCAGCGTAGGGAGGAATGAAAAACTGTTTTTT.

This clone turned up a few times. The chain is built from TRBV5-6 and TRBJ1-5; no definite D call. Germline lookup yields CDR1 SGHDT and CDR2 YYEEEE. The V and J ends lost 1 base and 1 base respectively, with 15 bases between them. The CDR3 sequence is 17 residues long. The CDR3 nucleotides read TGTGCCAGCAGCTTGTACGGTCCGGCGGCGAGCAATCAGCCCCAGCATTTT. Translation: CASSLYGPAASNQPQHF.

The chain uses TRBV29-1 and TRBJ1-1; D not resolved. Germline lookup yields CDR1 SQVTM and CDR2 ANQGSEA. The CDR3 length is 16 residues. The V end was cut by 8 bases, the J end by 4 bases, with 26 bases between. CDR3 sequence reads: CSFRAARPVFGTEAFF. CDR3 bases: TGCAGCTTTCGTGCGGCCCGCCCGGTGTTCGGCACTGAAGCTTTCTTT.

The chain carries TRBV19 and TRBJ2-3; 9 bases agree with TRBD1. CDR1 is LNHDA and CDR2 is SQIVND in the germline V gene (reference sequence). The CDR3 consists of 14 residues. Losses at the gene ends were 7 bases for V and 1 base for J; bases not matched to a gene: 3. CDR3 region: CASTRTGGTDTQYF. The CDR3 DNA sequence: TGTGCCAGTACCCGGACAGGGGGCACAGATACGCAGTATTTT.

As to this clone: Distinct nucleotide sequences in the sample also encode this CDR3. This chain connects TRBV14 to TRBJ2-1, with TRBD2 matching 12 bases. The CDR3 loop spans 15 amino acids. Germline V gene lookup returns CDR1 SGHDN and CDR2 FVKESK. Losses at the gene ends were 4 bases for V and 8 bases for J; bases not matched to a gene: 6. CDR3 bases: TGTGCCAGCAGCCTCCGGACTAGCGGGGTGCATGAGCAGTTCTTC. This sequence encodes CASSLRTSGVHEQFF.

This chain links TRBV28 with TRBJ1-1; maybe TRBD1 (5 bases). Trimming stripped 1 base from V and 0 bases from J, with 12 bases between. CDR3 size: 16 residues. Looked up from germline, CDR1 is MDHEN and CDR2 is SYDVKM. CDR3 DNA sequence: TGTGCCAGCAGTTTATCAGGAGGGGCCCTGAACACTGAAGCTTTCTTT. It translates to CASSLSGGALNTEAFF.

This chain connects TRBV29-1 to TRBJ2-1, with D possibly being TRBD2 (5 bases). The CDR3 covers 14 residues. The ends were cut back, 2 bases at V and 10 bases at J, with 18 bases in the middle. CDR1 is SQVTM, CDR2 ANQGSEA, per germline. Here the CDR3 reads CSVERTQRFSEQFF. CDR3 DNA sequence: TGCAGCGTTGAAAGGACTCAAAGGTTCAGCGAGCAGTTCTTC.

This rearrangement joins TRBV5-4 to TRBJ2-3; 10 bases fit TRBD2. The CDR3 spans 18 residues. CDR1 and CDR2 from the germline V gene are SGHNT and YYREEE (reference sequence). V lost 3 bases to trimming and J lost 2 bases; unmatched junction nucleotides: 12. The chain's CDR3 is CASSSKRGGIEITDTQYF. DNA for the CDR3: TGTGCCAGCAGCTCAAAGCGGGGGGGTATCGAGATCACAGATACGCAGTATTTT.

The chain recombines TRBV7-9 with TRBJ2-3; a possible D gene is TRBD1 (5 bases). CDR1 is SEHNR and CDR2 is FQNEAQ in the germline V gene (reference sequence). Between the trimmed V and J ends, which lost 5 bases and 8 bases, there was a span of 11 bases. The CDR3 totals 12 residues. This CDR3 reads CASSVDRGTQYF. The CDR3 DNA sequence: TGTGCCAGCAGCGTGGATAGGGGTACGCAGTATTTT.

This clone was recorded only once. This chain connects TRBV5-1 to TRBJ1-5, with D unclear. The length of the CDR3 is 15 residues. From germline, CDR1 is SGHRS and CDR2 YFSETQ. V was pared by 0 bases and J by 3 bases, with 10 bases between. CDR3 bases: TGCGCCAGCAGCTTGGGCCCTTCTAACAATCAGCCCCAGCATTTT. It translates to CASSLGPSNNQPQHF.

J is TRBJ2-2 and V is TRBV12-5, with D possibly matching TRBD1 (7 bases). Trimming left V 1 base short and J 6 bases short, with 15 bases between. Germline V gives CDR1 LGHNT, CDR2 FRNRAP. The CDR3 sequence is 16 residues long. This chain's CDR3 is CASGLDLRRGPGELFF. The DNA of the CDR3 is TGTGCTAGTGGTTTGGACCTGAGGAGGGGGCCCGGGGAGCTGTTTTTT.

This rearrangement joins TRBV20-1 to TRBJ1-6; D gene ambiguous. CDR1 is DFQATT, CDR2 SNEGSKA, per germline (reference sequence). The CDR3 runs to 13 residues. With 3 bases removed from V and 6 bases from J, the gap between germline ends came to 9 bases. CDR3 in amino acids: CSASVAANSPLHF. DNA for the CDR3: TGCAGTGCTAGTGTGGCCGCTAATTCACCCCTCCACTTT.